Ten or more counts support the clone carrying this T cell receptor (beta chain). These data belong to a study of T cells after yellow fever vaccination. TCRdb analysed the 5' RACE reads with MiXCR anew, one entry per CDR3 protein. Found here are hundreds of thousands of distinct CDR3 sequences, around 3.6% of them singletons; the top ten hold roughly a quarter. This TCR was recovered from a man between 18 and 35 years old who received the YFV17D yellow fever vaccine. Source: PBMCs, taken on the day of the yellow fever booster vaccination.

As DNA, the CDR3 is TGTGCCAGCAGCCCCCTGAAGGGGTACAATGAGCAGTTCTTC. Its translation: CASSPLKGYNEQFF. V is TRBV11-2 and J is TRBJ2-1; perhaps TRBD1 as D (5 bases). This CDR3 has 14 residues. Per germline, CDR1 SGHAT and CDR2 FQNNGV. Trimming took 5 bases from V and 4 from J, leaving 12 bases between them.